This T cell receptor (beta chain) was identified during a study of blood T cell repertoires in COVID-19. As for the study in general: The samples span acute and convalescent COVID-19 from the United States, Italy and Spain. The analysed material was cDNA or gDNA that came from T cells, B-cell-depleted T cells, or PBMCs.

This clone occurred many times. J lost 7 bases, V lost 4 bases, and 3 bases had no gene match. The CDR3 sequence is 13 residues long. As processed by the authors: Estimation of nucleated cell counts was performed using reference gene primer amplification. Profiled with immunoSEQ multiplex PCR; TCRdb holds only in-frame clones, not every one. The V and J calls and clone size come from that table; D and trimming were worked out from the DNA. The table has approximately 200,000 clones, approximately 80% seen once. The sequence derives from a woman aged 60-70 years who had recovered from COVID-19. Sequenced: peripheral blood. This chain uses TRBV12-3 or TRBV12-4 with TRBJ2-3; TRBD1 agrees at 9 bases. The CDR3 DNA follows: TGTGCCAGCAGTTGGGGACAGGGTAATACGCAGTATTTT. Translated: CASSWGQGNTQYF.